The 4 T cell receptor beta chains listed next were all sequenced from one sample in a study of shared clonotypes between healthy human individuals. Profiling relied on immunoSEQ multiplex PCR, and the TCRdb table lists in-frame clones only, not all of them. The sample lists about 1.1 million clones, around 82% occurring once. The sequencing input was memory CD4+ T cells from PBMCs. Subset specified: CD45RA-negative fraction. These receptors all stem from a man aged 18 to 30 in good health. Some clones in this sample may be carry-over from other donors' samples.

This chain links TRBV2 with TRBJ2-5, with D possibly matching TRBD2 (5 bases). Trimming took 3 bases from V and 5 from J, leaving 13 bases between them. Germline CDR1 reads SNHLY; CDR2 reads FYNNEI. CDR3 size: 14 residues. CDR3 in amino acids: CASSDDGGAETQYF. The CDR3 bases are TGTGCCAGCAGTGACGACGGAGGCGCGGAGACCCAGTACTTC.

The V and J genes are TRBV7-6 and TRBJ1-1; D possibly corresponds to TRBD1 (5 bases). CDR1 and CDR2 from the germline V gene are SGHVS and FNYEAQ. The CDR3 loop spans 13 amino acids. Trimming shortened V by 2 bases and J by 4 bases, and 8 bases separated the two germline ends. The CDR3 here is CASSLSGGTEAFF. Here the CDR3 DNA reads TGTGCCAGCAGCTTATCGGGGGGCACTGAAGCTTTCTTT.

The chain uses TRBV7-9 and TRBJ2-2; D is ambiguous. Trimming left V 4 bases short and J 6 bases short, with 12 bases between. Germline CDR1 SEHNR, CDR2 FQNEAQ (reference sequence). The length of the CDR3 is 14 residues. The CDR3 loop reads CASSSKGPPGELFF. CDR3 DNA: TGTGCCAGCAGCTCCAAGGGCCCCCCCGGGGAGCTGTTTTTT.

The chain uses TRBV7-2 and TRBJ1-5; D is undetermined. This CDR3 contains 15 residues. V lost 0 bases to trimming and J lost 7 bases, with 13 bases between them. Germline values: CDR1 SGHTA, CDR2 FQGNSA. The CDR3 nucleotides read TGTGCCAGCAGCTTAGCTGGACTCACCCCCCAGCCCCAGCATTTT. Translation: CASSLAGLTPQPQHF.